This entry lists 28 T cell receptor beta chains sequenced from one sample in a study of identifying expanded T cells in peripheral blood. Here immunoSEQ multiplex PCR was the method, and the copy in TCRdb shows in-frame clones only, minus some. Of some 78,000 clones listed, roughly four fifths are singletons. Sequencing used blood. Every receptor here comes from a person aged 18 to 75 in good health.

CDR3 sequence (DNA): TGTGCCACGCTACCGTCTCAGGGAACTAATGAAAAACTGTTTTTT. Protein sequence: CATLPSQGTNEKLFF. This chain uses TRBV28 with TRBJ1-4, with D possibly matching TRBD1 (5 bases). CDR3 size: 15 residues. Trimming cost V 10 bases and J 1 base, with 16 bases left between them. The germline V gene has CDR1 MDHEN and CDR2 SYDVKM.

V and J are TRBV7-2 and TRBJ1-3; D call uncertain. The CDR3 contains 17 residues. The V gene's germline CDR1 is SGHTA and CDR2 FQGNSA. V was clipped by 1 base and J by 4 bases, with 17 bases between them. CDR3 bases: TGTGCCAGCAGCTTAGGACGGGGAATGCAGTCGGGAAACACCATATATTTT. Translation: CASSLGRGMQSGNTIYF.

The V call is TRBV5-6, the J call TRBJ2-7, with D tentatively TRBD2 (6 bases). V gave up 3 bases and J gave up 5 bases, with 18 bases separating them. CDR1 is SGHDT, CDR2 YYEEEE, per germline. There are 15 residues in the CDR3. The CDR3 spells CASSSGSGGRNEQYF. The CDR3 nucleotides are TGTGCCAGCAGCTCCGGTAGCGGAGGCCGAAACGAGCAGTACTTC.

The V call is TRBV28, the J call TRBJ2-3; D might be TRBD2 (6 bases). The CDR3 consists of 15 residues. Per germline, CDR1 MDHEN and CDR2 SYDVKM. V was trimmed by 2 bases and J by 2 bases, leaving 11 bases between them. The CDR3 reads CASSLGGLSTDTQYF. DNA for the CDR3: TGTGCCAGCAGTTTAGGGGGACTTTCCACAGATACGCAGTATTTT.

Remarks on this clone: The same CDR3 can be traced to other DNA sequences in this sample. J is TRBJ2-5 and V is TRBV18; D is undetermined. From germline, CDR1 is KGHSH and CDR2 LQKENI. Trimming took 3 bases from V and 2 from J, leaving 1 base between them. The CDR3 totals 11 residues. The DNA of the CDR3 is TGTGCCAGCTCACCTCAAGAGACCCAGTACTTC. Amino acids: CASSPQETQYF.

This clone was recorded many times. This chain links TRBV27 with TRBJ1-2; D not resolved. From germline, CDR1 is MNHEY and CDR2 SMNVEV (reference sequence). CDR3 length: 12 residues. V was trimmed by 5 bases and J by 7 bases, leaving 11 bases between them. The CDR3 region has the DNA TGTGCCAGCAGTCTCAAGGTGAGTGGCTACACCTTC. Translated: CASSLKVSGYTF.

This clone was recorded only once. This sequence joins TRBV29-1 and TRBJ1-1, with TRBD1 as a possible D gene (5 bases). CDR1 and CDR2 from the germline V gene are SQVTM and ANQGSEA. The V end lost 5 bases, the J end lost 0 bases, and 16 bases lay between the germline ends. The CDR3 is 15 amino acids. CDR3 in amino acids: CSVYVPGPMNTEAFF. The CDR3 nucleotides are TGCAGCGTTTATGTCCCGGGGCCCATGAACACTGAAGCTTTCTTT.

This sequence joins TRBV7-2 and TRBJ1-4, with 7 bases aligning to TRBD1. This CDR3 region has 15 residues. Trimming at V came to 1 base and at J to 4 bases, leaving 3 bases not matched to a gene. CDR1 is SGHTA and CDR2 is FQGNSA in the germline V gene. The CDR3 bases are TGTGCCAGCAGCTTAGGGGGACAGCTTAATGAAAAACTGTTTTTT. Translating gives CASSLGGQLNEKLFF.

The rearrangement joins TRBV6-5 to TRBJ2-1, with 11 bases lining up with TRBD2. Germline loops: CDR1 MNHEY, CDR2 SVGAGI. The CDR3 sequence is 15 residues long. The V segment lost 2 bases and the J segment 9 bases; nucleotides outside the gene matches: 6. The CDR3 coding sequence is TGTGCCAGCAGTTACCTCACTAGCGGGAGAAGTGAGCAGTTCTTC. Translation: CASSYLTSGRSEQFF.

This sequence joins TRBV19 and TRBJ1-5; TRBD1 matches at 8 bases. CDR3 length equals 15 residues. CDR1 and CDR2 from the germline V gene are LNHDA and SQIVND (reference sequence). V lost 3 bases, J lost 3 bases, and 4 bases stayed unmatched. CDR3 amino acids: CASSIDRGSNQPQHF. CDR3 in DNA: TGTGCCAGTAGTATTGACAGGGGTTCCAATCAGCCCCAGCATTTT.

CDR3 region: CASSSSGGNLHEQYF. In DNA form, the CDR3 reads TGTGCCAGCAGCTCTAGCGGGGGAAATCTACACGAGCAGTACTTC. This chain links TRBV7-3 with TRBJ2-7; 10 positions match TRBD2. J was trimmed by 5 bases and V by 4 bases; bases with no gene match: 8. Germline V gives CDR1 SGHTA, CDR2 FQGTGA. The CDR3 is 15 amino acids.

This chain joins TRBV28 and TRBJ2-4, with D perhaps TRBD1 (6 bases). The V end lost 6 bases, the J end lost 6 bases, and 21 bases lay between the germline ends. In germline, CDR1 is MDHEN, CDR2 SYDVKM. The length of the CDR3 is 16 residues. The CDR3 region has the DNA TGTGCCAGCAGCTTCGACAACCGGGACACAGGAAACATTCAGTACTTC. As protein: CASSFDNRDTGNIQYF.

The V call is TRBV11-3, the J call TRBJ2-1; 9 nucleotides align to TRBD2. CDR1 and CDR2 (germline): SGHNT, YENEEA. V was clipped by 1 base and J by 7 bases; unmatched bases: 5. The CDR3 is made up of 15 amino acids. CDR3 DNA sequence: TGTGCCAGCAGCTTAGTCGCAGCGGGAGGAAATGAGCAGTTCTTC. It encodes CASSLVAAGGNEQFF.

The chain employs TRBV19 and TRBJ1-5, with D uncertain. This CDR3 region has 10 residues. Per germline, CDR1 LNHDA and CDR2 SQIVND (reference sequence). With 8 bases removed from V and 2 bases from J, the gap between germline ends came to 1 base. CDR3: CASGNQPQHF. In DNA form, the CDR3 reads TGTGCCAGTGGCAATCAGCCCCAGCATTTT.

In its sample, this clone was seen a few times. This chain joins TRBV7-2 and TRBJ2-5, with D maybe TRBD2 (7 bases). The CDR3 is 15 residues long. Trimming shortened V by 0 bases and J by 5 bases, and 13 bases separated the two germline ends. Per germline, CDR1 SGHTA and CDR2 FQGNSA. Here the CDR3 reads CASSLAGGGRETQYF. CDR3 in DNA: TGTGCCAGCAGCTTAGCGGGAGGGGGACGGGAGACCCAGTACTTC.

This clone was counted a few times. The chain couples TRBV6-1 to TRBJ2-7; no definite D call. Germline CDR1 is MNHNS and CDR2 is SASEGT. The V gene lost 4 bases and the J gene lost 6 bases, with 16 bases spanning the gap. This CDR3 region has 14 residues. CDR3 bases: TGTGCCAGCAGTGGATTGTACGCCTCCGGCGAGCAGTACTTC. This encodes CASSGLYASGEQYF.

The chain has TRBV5-1 and TRBJ2-5, with D possibly being TRBD2 (5 bases). Deletions cut 1 base from V and 5 bases from J, with 15 bases between. CDR1 SGHRS and CDR2 YFSETQ come from the germline V gene. This CDR3 contains 15 residues. Here the CDR3 reads CASSLSAFWEETQYF. DNA of the CDR3: TGCGCCAGCAGCTTGTCCGCTTTTTGGGAGGAGACCCAGTACTTC.

This chain joins TRBV18 and TRBJ1-3; 8 nucleotides agree with TRBD1. Germline-derived CDR1 and CDR2 are KGHSH and LQKENI. This CDR3 comprises 17 residues. V lost 2 bases to trimming and J lost 4 bases; unmatched junction nucleotides: 10. CDR3 bases: TGTGCCAGCTCACCAAAAGGTTCCGGGACAGGAGGAAACACCATATATTTT. Residues: CASSPKGSGTGGNTIYF.

The chain recombines TRBV30 with TRBJ2-3, with 8 bases matching TRBD2. Germline V lookup: CDR1 GTSNPN, CDR2 SVGIG (reference sequence). The CDR3 contains 15 residues. Germline trimming cut 5 bases from V and 4 bases from J; bases unmatched to any gene: 11. The CDR3 nucleotides are TGTGCCTGGGGTTGGGCGAGCGGGAGTGCAGATACGCAGTATTTT. Translation: CAWGWASGSADTQYF.

The chain carries TRBV7-9 and TRBJ2-7; 7 nucleotides match TRBD1. The CDR3 has 14 amino acids. J gave up 2 bases and V 6 bases, and 7 bases lay outside the gene matches. Germline CDR1 is SEHNR and CDR2 is FQNEAQ (reference sequence). This CDR3 reads CASRPGQAPYEQYF. DNA of the CDR3: TGTGCCAGCAGACCCGGACAGGCCCCCTACGAGCAGTACTTC.

The V gene is TRBV28, the J gene TRBJ1-1; TRBD1 might be the D (5 bases). The CDR3 is 14 residues long. The V end was cut by 0 bases, the J end by 1 base, with 6 bases between. The germline V gene encodes CDR1 MDHEN and CDR2 SYDVKM. CDR3 in DNA: TGTGCCAGCAGTTTATGGCAGGGGAACACTGAAGCTTTCTTT. It is translated as CASSLWQGNTEAFF.

The V call is TRBV6-6, the J call TRBJ2-1; D remains unclear. V lost 0 bases and J lost 10, with 4 bases in between. From germline, CDR1 is MNHNY and CDR2 SVGAGI (reference sequence). The CDR3 has 11 amino acids. The CDR3 loop is CASSYSGEQFF. CDR3 in DNA: TGTGCCAGCAGTTACTCTGGGGAGCAGTTCTTC.

This chain connects TRBV6-5 to TRBJ2-1, with a possible D match to TRBD2 (5 bases). Germline V gene sequence: CDR1 MNHEY, CDR2 SVGAGI. The CDR3 runs 15 residues. Trimming shortened V by 7 bases and J by 0 bases, and 13 bases separated the two germline ends. CDR3 protein: CASIDTGSSYNEQFF. The CDR3, as DNA: TGTGCCAGCATTGATACTGGGAGCTCCTACAATGAGCAGTTCTTC.

The genes are TRBV5-1 and TRBJ2-5, with 8 bases lining up with TRBD2. Trimming took 6 bases from V and 5 from J; bases not matched to a gene: 9. The length of the CDR3 is 14 residues. CDR1 and CDR2 from the germline V gene are SGHRS and YFSETQ. Here the CDR3 reads CASTGTSNRETQYF. In nucleotides, the CDR3 is TGCGCCAGCACCGGGACTAGTAATCGGGAGACCCAGTACTTC.

This chain joins TRBV7-8 and TRBJ2-3; D might be TRBD2 (5 bases). Trimming removed 0 bases at V and 6 bases at J, with 13 bases between. This CDR3 is 15 amino acids long. Germline-derived CDR1 and CDR2 are SGHVS and FQNEAQ. CDR3 region: CASSLAARVTDTQYF. In DNA form, the CDR3 reads TGTGCCAGCAGCTTAGCCGCGAGGGTGACGGATACGCAGTATTTT.

A few counts support this clone. This chain connects TRBV7-3 to TRBJ2-1; 12 nucleotides agree with TRBD2. Germline V CDR1 and CDR2: SGHTA, FQGTGA. This CDR3 is built from 16 residues. V shed 11 bases and J 9 bases; nucleotides not matched to a gene: 17. CDR3 sequence (DNA): TGTGCCGTCACCCACATCAGACTAGCGGGAGCTGGTGAGCAGTTCTTC. Its protein product is CAVTHIRLAGAGEQFF.

V is TRBV5-1 and J is TRBJ2-1; D remains ambiguous. The CDR3 covers 15 residues. V lost 2 bases and J 0 bases, leaving 9 bases between the germline ends. The germline gives CDR1 SGHRS, CDR2 YFSETQ. CDR3 nucleotide sequence: TGCGCCAGCAGCTTAACTCTGAGCTCCTACAATGAGCAGTTCTTC. Residues: CASSLTLSSYNEQFF. Based on the CDR3 plus reference TRBV5-1 and TRBJ2-1, the full variable domain is KAGVTQTPRYLIKTRGQQVTLSCSPISGHRSVSWYQQTPGQGLQFLFEYFSETQRNKGNFPGRFSGRQFSNSRSEMNVSTLELGDSALYLCASSLTLSSYNEQFFGPGTRLTVL.

The chain uses TRBV7-9 and TRBJ1-2; 12 nucleotides match TRBD1. This CDR3 spans 17 amino acids. V shed 4 bases, J shed 4 bases, and the junction held 10 bases outside the gene matches. Germline assignment: CDR1 SEHNR and CDR2 FQNEAQ (reference sequence). The CDR3 protein is CASSSPGQGAPGYGYTF. As DNA, the CDR3 is TGTGCCAGCAGCTCACCGGGACAGGGGGCGCCTGGCTATGGCTACACCTTC. The full variable domain, its missing parts supplied by reference TRBV7-9 and TRBJ1-2, is DTGVSQNPRHKITKRGQNVTFRCDPISEHNRLYWYRQTLGQGPEFLTYFQNEAQLEKSRLLSDRFSAERPKGSFSTLEIQRTEQGDSAMYLCASSSPGQGAPGYGYTFGSGTRLTVV.